Below, 7 T cell receptor beta chains from the same sample are listed, as sequenced in a study of T-cell reconstitution after alpha-beta-depleted transplantation in children. During its preparation, the TCRbeta library received unique molecular identifiers. One entry per CDR3 protein, called by TCRdb with MiXCR from the PCR reads. The table shows around 530,000 distinct CDR3 sequences, with approximately 32% occurring only once. The input for sequencing was PBMCs from the stem cell graft donor, taken from the stem cell graft. The origin of the receptors is a human donor who donated a stem cell graft to a child with aplastic anemia.

This clonotype was found a few times. The CDR3 coding sequence is TGCGCCAGCAGCTTGCTGGCGAGCGGGAGTGAGACCCAGTACTTC. It yields the protein CASSLLASGSETQYF. The chain uses TRBV5-1 and TRBJ2-5, with TRBD2 identical over 8 bases. J gave up 5 bases and V 1 base, and 7 bases lay outside the gene matches. CDR1 is SGHRS and CDR2 is YFSETQ in the germline V gene. This CDR3 has 15 residues. The entire variable domain, with the rest obtained from reference TRBV5-1 and TRBJ2-5, is as follows: KAGVTQTPRYLIKTRGQQVTLSCSPISGHRSVSWYQQTPGQGLQFLFEYFSETQRNKGNFPGRFSGRQFSNSRSEMNVSTLELGDSALYLCASSLLASGSETQYFGPGTRLLVL.

This clonotype was seen only a few times. The CDR3 reads CASSLGSLAGGTDTQYF. The CDR3 DNA sequence: TGTGCCAGCAGCTTAGGGAGTCTAGCGGGAGGAACAGATACGCAGTATTTT. The chain recombines TRBV11-3 with TRBJ2-3; 11 bases map to TRBD2. Germline V lookup: CDR1 SGHNT, CDR2 YENEEA. This CDR3 region has 17 residues. V gave up 1 base and J gave up 3 bases; unmatched junction bases: 6.

V and J are TRBV7-3 and TRBJ2-3; 7 bases line up with TRBD2. V lost 3 bases and J lost 4; bases outside the gene matches: 4. The CDR3 length is 14 residues. Germline assignment: CDR1 SGHTA and CDR2 FQGTGA. CDR3: CASSFRGDSDTQYF. The CDR3 DNA reads as TGTGCCAGCAGCTTTCGGGGGGACTCAGATACGCAGTATTTT. Full variable domain (missing parts from reference TRBV7-3 and TRBJ2-3): GAGVSQTPSNKVTEKGKYVELRCDPISGHTALYWYRQSLGQGPEFLIYFQGTGAADDSGLPNDRFFAVRPEGSVSTLKIQRTERGDSAVYLCASSFRGDSDTQYFGPGTRLTVL.

Here the CDR3 reads CASSPSTGTGGADSPLHF. The DNA for the CDR3 is TGCGCCAGCAGCCCCAGTACCGGGACAGGGGGCGCGGATTCACCCCTCCACTTT. This chain uses TRBV5-1 with TRBJ1-6; 12 nucleotides align to TRBD1. The V segment lost 4 bases and the J segment 8 bases; nucleotides outside the gene matches: 13. The CDR3 sequence is 18 residues long. The germline V gene has CDR1 SGHRS and CDR2 YFSETQ.

The V call is TRBV11-1, the J call TRBJ2-7; 14 positions match TRBD2. Germline V CDR1 and CDR2: SGHAT, FQDESV (reference sequence). The CDR3 extends over 21 amino acids. With V trimmed by 4 bases and J by 2 bases, 19 bases remained unmatched. CDR3 sequence: CASSSNRGLAGVSALTYEQYF. The CDR3, as DNA: TGTGCCAGCAGCTCAAACAGGGGACTAGCGGGAGTCTCCGCACTAACCTACGAGCAGTACTTC.

The V gene is TRBV29-1, the J gene TRBJ1-2; a possible D gene is TRBD1 (5 bases). Trimming took off 4 bases at V and 3 bases at J, with 15 bases between the two ends. The length of the CDR3 is 14 residues. Germline V gives CDR1 SQVTM, CDR2 ANQGSEA. Here the CDR3 reads CSVGGHSHHYGYTF. The CDR3 DNA follows: TGCAGCGTTGGGGGCCACAGTCACCACTATGGCTACACCTTC.

Only a few counts were recorded for this clonotype. This rearrangement joins TRBV29-1 to TRBJ2-1, with 7 positions matching TRBD2. This CDR3 is 14 amino acids long. Germline lookup yields CDR1 SQVTM and CDR2 ANQGSEA. J lost 7 bases, V lost 4 bases, and 10 bases had no gene match. CDR3 coding DNA: TGCAGCGTTGTAGGTGGGAGGGCTGAGAATGAGCAGTTCTTC. Translation: CSVVGGRAENEQFF.